This T cell receptor beta chain was identified in a study of shared clonotypes between healthy human individuals. The overall study: Per donor, CD8 memory used one plate, CD8 naive used two, CD4 memory used three and CD4 naive used three. The study's findings and limits: Non-shared clonotypes showed lower generation probabilities than clonotypes common to all four donors. Researchers sampled only blood; tissue repertoires likely differ.

The CDR3 loop spans 10 amino acids. Trimming removed 8 bases from V and 5 bases from J, with 5 bases in between. CDR1 is SNHLY and CDR2 is FYNNEI in the germline V gene. The protocol was immunoSEQ multiplex PCR, while the TCRdb copy is restricted to in-frame clones and leaves out a portion. The table lists 750,000 to 1,000,000 clones, almost 95% of them singletons. On this clone itself: The antigen is undetermined.

Only CD45RO-negative cells positively selected for CCR7 counted as naive CD8 cells, so terminally differentiated effector memory CD45RA+ cells were excluded. The J gene is TRBJ2-3, the V gene TRBV2; D is uncertain. The sample taken for sequencing was naive CD8+ T cells sorted from blood. The clonotype originates from a man aged 30 to 45 in good health. The CDR3 region has the DNA TGTGCCAGCCGTCAAGATACGCAGTATTTT. It specifies CASRQDTQYF. Full variable domain (outside the CDR3, taken from reference TRBV2 and TRBJ2-3): EPEVTQTPSHQVTQMGQEVILRCVPISNHLYFYWYRQILGQKVEFLVSFYNNEISEKSEIFDDQFSVERPDGSNFTLKIRSTKLEDSAMYFCASRQDTQYFGPGTRLTVL.